Listed below are T cell receptor beta chains from one sample, sequenced in a study of blood T cell repertoires in COVID-19. Generated by immunoSEQ multiplex PCR, the TCRdb table keeps only in-frame clones and is missing some. In the table there are 110,000 to 150,000 clones, roughly 90% of which are singletons. The sample comprised peripheral blood. These receptors were taken from a man in his fifties or sixties with active or convalescent COVID-19. CDR3s include the opening cysteine and the closing phenylalanine or tryptophan. D genes are given only for firm matches. Size is stated for part of the rows, as once, few or many counts, or as a class when the clone is expanded.

TRBV6-5	.	TRBJ2-7	TRBD2	CAGKKREGAYEQYF	TGTGCCGGAAAGAAGCGGGAGGGTGCCTACGAGCAGTACTTC
TRBV19	.	TRBJ1-4	.	CASTDGDTTNEKLFF	TGTGCCAGTACAGACGGAGATACAACTAATGAAAAACTGTTTTTT
TRBV2	.	TRBJ2-3	.	CASGFSPDTQYF	TGTGCCAGCGGTTTTAGCCCAGATACGCAGTATTTT
TRBV30	once	TRBJ1-3	.	CAWSQDRGSGNTIYF	TGTGCCTGGAGTCAGGACCGGGGCTCTGGAAACACCATATATTTT
TRBV5-6	once	TRBJ1-1	.	CASSLPPVAGSNTEAFF	TGTGCCAGCAGCTTGCCACCGGTGGCGGGGTCGAACACTGAAGCTTTCTTT
TRBV7-9	few	TRBJ2-3	.	CASSLVQVPTDTQYF	TGTGCCAGCAGCTTAGTACAGGTACCCACAGATACGCAGTATTTT
TRBV19	.	TRBJ1-1	.	CASSSRQARYTNTEAFF	TGTGCCAGTAGTTCTCGCCAGGCCCGTTATACGAACACTGAAGCTTTCTTT
TRBV5-1	.	TRBJ2-3	TRBD2	CASSLGRGDGTDTQYF	TGCGCCAGCAGCTTGGGGCGGGGGGACGGCACAGATACGCAGTATTTT
TRBV5-4	.	TRBJ1-1	TRBD1	CASSIRTGNTEAFF	TGTGCCAGCAGCATACGGACAGGGAACACTGAAGCTTTCTTT
TRBV2	.	TRBJ1-6	.	CASSGMRNSPLHF	TGTGCCAGCAGTGGTATGCGCAATTCACCCCTCCACTTT
TRBV5-5	.	TRBJ2-7	.	CASSLKFRSYEQYF	TGTGCCAGCAGCTTGAAATTCCGCTCCTACGAGCAGTACTTC
TRBV6-6	.	TRBJ1-1	.	CASRTAGVHTEAFF	TGTGCCAGCAGGACGGCGGGGGTTCACACTGAAGCTTTCTTT
TRBV6-5	.	TRBJ2-7	TRBD2	CASKASGTISYEQYF	TGTGCCAGCAAGGCTAGCGGGACGATCTCCTACGAGCAGTACTTC
TRBV7-3	.	TRBJ1-1	TRBD1	CASSPGGGSTEAFF	TGTGCCAGCAGCCCAGGGGGCGGGAGCACTGAAGCTTTCTTT
TRBV5-1	.	TRBJ1-4	.	CASSLRGFPNEKLFF	TGCGCCAGCAGCTTAAGGGGTTTCCCTAATGAAAAACTGTTTTTT
TRBV18	.	TRBJ2-7	TRBD2	CASSPLSGGPLEQYF	TGTGCCAGCTCACCATTAAGCGGGGGCCCCCTCGAGCAGTACTTC
TRBV7-9	.	TRBJ2-5	TRBD1	CASSTGGGTGLYQETQYF	TGTGCCAGCAGCACAGGAGGCGGGACAGGGTTGTACCAAGAGACCCAGTACTTC
TRBV2	.	TRBJ2-5	TRBD2	CASNGERGGQETQYF	TGTGCCAGCAACGGGGAGCGGGGGGGCCAAGAGACCCAGTACTTC
TRBV6-5	.	TRBJ1-1	.	CASRPGGTTEAFF	TGTGCCAGCAGGCCAGGAGGTACCACTGAAGCTTTCTTT
TRBV27	.	TRBJ1-4	.	CASSWGGAGEKLFF	TGTGCCAGCAGTTGGGGGGGCGCGGGCGAAAAACTGTTTTTT
TRBV6-5	.	TRBJ1-4	.	CASSRGIANEKLFF	TGTGCCAGCAGTCGGGGTATTGCTAATGAAAAACTGTTTTTT
TRBV11-2	once	TRBJ2-7	TRBD2	CASSQRERRLDEQYF	TGTGCCAGCAGCCAGCGGGAGAGGAGGCTCGACGAGCAGTACTTC
TRBV28	few	TRBJ2-7	.	CASRSRDTGGGYF	TGTGCCAGCAGATCGCGGGACACCGGCGGGGGGTACTTC
TRBV2	.	TRBJ2-1	TRBD1	CASNTGGNEQFF	TGTGCCAGCAATACAGGGGGCAATGAGCAGTTCTTC
TRBV7-3	.	TRBJ2-3	.	CASSFLGASEGTDTQYF	TGTGCCAGCAGCTTCTTGGGGGCTAGTGAAGGCACAGATACGCAGTATTTT
TRBV7-6	.	TRBJ1-4	TRBD1	CASSVGTANEKLFF	TGTGCCAGCAGCGTCGGGACAGCGAATGAAAAACTGTTTTTT
TRBV7-2	.	TRBJ2-2	TRBD1	CASSSGGANTGELFF	TGTGCCAGCAGCTCAGGGGGTGCGAACACCGGGGAGCTGTTTTTT